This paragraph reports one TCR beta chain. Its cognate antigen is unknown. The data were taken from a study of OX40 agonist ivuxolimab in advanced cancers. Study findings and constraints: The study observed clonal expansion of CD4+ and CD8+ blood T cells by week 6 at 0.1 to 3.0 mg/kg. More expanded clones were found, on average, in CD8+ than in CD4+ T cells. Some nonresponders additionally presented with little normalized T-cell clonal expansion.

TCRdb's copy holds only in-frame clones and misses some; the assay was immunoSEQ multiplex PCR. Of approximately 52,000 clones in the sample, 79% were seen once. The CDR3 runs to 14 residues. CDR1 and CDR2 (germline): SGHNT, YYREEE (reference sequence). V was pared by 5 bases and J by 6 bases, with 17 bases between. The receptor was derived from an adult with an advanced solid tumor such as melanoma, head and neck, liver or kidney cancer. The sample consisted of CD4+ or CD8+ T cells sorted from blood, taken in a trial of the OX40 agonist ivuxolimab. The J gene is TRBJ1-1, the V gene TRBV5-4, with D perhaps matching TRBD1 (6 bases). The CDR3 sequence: CASRGGGGGPEAFF. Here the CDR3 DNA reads TGTGCCAGCAGGGGGGGCGGAGGGGGACCTGAAGCTTTCTTT.